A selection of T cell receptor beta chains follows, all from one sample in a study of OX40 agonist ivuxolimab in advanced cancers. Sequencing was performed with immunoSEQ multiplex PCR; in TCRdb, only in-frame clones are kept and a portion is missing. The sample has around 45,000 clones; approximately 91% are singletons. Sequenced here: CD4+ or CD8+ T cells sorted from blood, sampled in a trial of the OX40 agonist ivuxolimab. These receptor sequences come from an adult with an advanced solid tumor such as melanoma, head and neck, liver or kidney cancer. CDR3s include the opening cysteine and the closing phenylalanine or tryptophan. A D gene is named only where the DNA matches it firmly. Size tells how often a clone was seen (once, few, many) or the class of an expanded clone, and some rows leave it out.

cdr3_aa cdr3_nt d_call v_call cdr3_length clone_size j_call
CASSSFGYGYTF TGTGCCAGCAGTTCCTTCGGCTATGGCTACACCTTC NA TRBV27 12 NA TRBJ1-2
CASSLGTSSYEQYF TGTGCCAGCAGTTTGGGGACGAGCTCCTACGAGCAGTACTTC NA TRBV27 14 NA TRBJ2-7
CASSRSTGFSGNTIYF TGTGCCAGCAGCCGTTCAACAGGGTTTTCTGGAAACACCATATATTTT NA TRBV16 16 NA TRBJ1-3
CASFDRSSYNSPLHF TGTGCCAGTTTTGACAGAAGCTCCTATAATTCACCCCTCCACTTT NA TRBV28 15 NA TRBJ1-6
CASSWDSPYEQYF TGTGCCAGCAGCTGGGACAGTCCCTACGAGCAGTACTTC TRBD1 TRBV5-5 13 NA TRBJ2-7
CASSDDTGELFF TGTGCCAGCAGCGATGACACCGGGGAGCTGTTTTTT NA TRBV11-2 12 once TRBJ2-2
CASSLTGEQYF TGTGCCAGCAGCTTAACCGGCGAGCAGTACTTC NA TRBV7-6 11 once TRBJ2-7
CASSNLDRPGETQYF TGTGCCAGTAGTAACCTTGACAGGCCTGGAGAGACCCAGTACTTC NA TRBV19 15 NA TRBJ2-5
CASSLPDRGDPGTGELFF TGTGCCAGCAGCTTACCCGACAGGGGGGATCCGGGCACCGGGGAGCTGTTTTTT TRBD1 TRBV7-8 18 NA TRBJ2-2
CASSPRTGDNEQFF TGCGCCAGCAGCCCCCGGACAGGTGACAATGAGCAGTTCTTC TRBD1 TRBV5-1 14 once TRBJ2-1
CASSVVPGGLYNEQFF TGTGCCAGCAGCGTAGTTCCAGGGGGACTTTACAATGAGCAGTTCTTC NA TRBV9 16 NA TRBJ2-1
CASSQQTGTANTGELFF TGCGCCAGCAGCCAACAGACCGGGACAGCGAACACCGGGGAGCTGTTTTTT TRBD1 TRBV4-1 17 NA TRBJ2-2
CASSVALGIGELFF TGTGCCAGCAGCGTAGCGTTAGGGATCGGGGAGCTGTTTTTT NA TRBV9 14 NA TRBJ2-2
CASSFGTNNPYEQYF TGTGCCAGCAGCTTCGGGACAAACAATCCCTACGAGCAGTACTTC NA TRBV5-5 15 NA TRBJ2-7
CASSPPGQDEQYF TGTGCCAGCTCACCACCGGGACAGGACGAGCAGTACTTC TRBD1 TRBV18 13 once TRBJ2-7
CASSSFDSVSGNTIYF TGTGCCAGCAGCTCTTTCGACAGCGTCTCTGGAAACACCATATATTTT NA TRBV7-9 16 NA TRBJ1-3
CASSPLSGRDEKLFF TGCGCCAGCAGCCCCCTTTCGGGGAGGGACGAAAAACTGTTTTTT NA TRBV5-1 15 NA TRBJ1-4
CASIRTSEGNEQFF TGTGCCAGCATACGAACTAGTGAGGGAAATGAGCAGTTCTTC NA TRBV28 14 NA TRBJ2-1
CASTFEGTRGLFYGYTF TGTGCCAGCACCTTTGAGGGTACTAGGGGGCTGTTCTATGGCTACACCTTC TRBD1 TRBV28 17 NA TRBJ1-2
CASSPGSRPIYEQYF TGTGCCAGCAGCCCAGGGTCCAGGCCCATCTACGAGCAGTACTTC NA TRBV6-5 15 NA TRBJ2-7
CASSYSIVSGNEQYF TGTGCCAGCAGTTACTCGATCGTATCAGGTAACGAGCAGTACTTC NA TRBV6-5 15 NA TRBJ2-7
CASRTGLAGVYEQYF TGTGCCAGCAGAACAGGACTAGCGGGCGTCTACGAGCAGTACTTC TRBD2 TRBV6-5 15 NA TRBJ2-7
CASSQSGGNEQFF TGTGCCAGCAGCCAATCCGGTGGGAATGAGCAGTTCTTC NA TRBV4-2 13 NA TRBJ2-1
CASSHWGSGGPQETQYF TGCGCCAGCAGCCACTGGGGTAGCGGGGGGCCCCAAGAGACCCAGTACTTC TRBD2 TRBV4-1 17 NA TRBJ2-5
CASSERLAGAYNEQFF TGTGCCAGCAGCGAAAGACTAGCGGGGGCCTACAATGAGCAGTTCTTC TRBD2 TRBV6-4 16 NA TRBJ2-1
CASSIALGTEAFF TGTGCCAGTAGTATAGCCCTGGGCACTGAAGCTTTCTTT NA TRBV19 13 NA TRBJ1-1
CASSRTREETQYF TGTGCCAGCAGCCGAACACGTGAAGAGACCCAGTACTTC NA TRBV7-6 13 NA TRBJ2-5
CASSYGVGSYEQYF TGTGCCAGCAGTTACGGGGTGGGTTCGTACGAGCAGTACTTC NA TRBV6-5 14 NA TRBJ2-7
CASSDHGREGQPQHF TGTGCCAGCAGTGATCATGGGAGGGAAGGTCAGCCCCAGCATTTT NA TRBV6-4 15 NA TRBJ1-5
CASSIRQAYGYTF TGTGCCAGCAGCATCCGACAGGCCTATGGCTACACCTTC NA TRBV7-9 13 NA TRBJ1-2
CASSLAGGPEQNIQYF TGTGCCAGCAGCTTAGCGGGAGGGCCGGAACAAAACATTCAGTACTTC TRBD2 TRBV5-6 16 NA TRBJ2-4
CASSLVAGVTDTQYF TGTGCCAGCAGCTTAGTAGCGGGGGTCACAGATACGCAGTATTTT TRBD2 TRBV7-8 15 NA TRBJ2-3
CASSTTGGKSEAFF TGTGCCAGCAGCACCACAGGGGGGAAGAGTGAAGCTTTCTTT TRBD1 TRBV6-5 14 NA TRBJ1-1
CASNRQGGTEAFF TGTGCCAGCAACCGACAGGGTGGGACTGAAGCTTTCTTT TRBD1 TRBV5-6 13 NA TRBJ1-1
CATAPLAGGPEYEQYF TGTGCCACCGCACCTCTAGCGGGAGGGCCGGAATATGAGCAGTACTTC TRBD2 TRBV7-9 16 NA TRBJ2-7
CASSSTVGTSGGPMDF TGTGCCAGCAGCTCTACGGTGGGGACTAGCGGGGGGCCTATGGACTTC TRBD2 TRBV7-6 16 NA TRBJ2-7
CASSLAGTGNYEQYF TGTGCCAGCAGCTTGGCCGGGACAGGGAACTACGAGCAGTACTTC TRBD1 TRBV7-3 15 NA TRBJ2-7
CASSLRAGRGYTF TGTGCCAGCAGTTTAAGAGCGGGGAGGGGCTACACCTTC NA TRBV27 13 NA TRBJ1-2
CASSPQRGRGNEQFF TGCGCCAGCAGCCCTCAGCGGGGTAGGGGCAATGAGCAGTTCTTC TRBD2 TRBV4-1 15 NA TRBJ2-1
CASSVGADTTDTQYF TGTGCCAGCAGCGTAGGTGCAGACACCACAGATACGCAGTATTTT NA TRBV9 15 NA TRBJ2-3
CASSQVGGDTYGYTF TGCGCCAGCAGCCAAGTCGGAGGGGATACCTATGGCTACACCTTC NA TRBV4-1 15 NA TRBJ1-2
CASSGDGYTF TGTGCCAGTAGTGGGGATGGCTACACCTTC NA TRBV19 10 NA TRBJ1-2
CASSPFPSAYLSYEQYF TGTGCCAGCTCACCATTCCCTAGCGCCTACCTCTCCTACGAGCAGTACTTC NA TRBV18 17 NA TRBJ2-7
CASSVSGDNSPLHF TGTGCCAGCAGCGTATCAGGGGACAATTCACCCCTCCACTTT NA TRBV9 14 NA TRBJ1-6
CASSSATGELFF TGTGCCAGCAGCTCGGCTACCGGGGAGCTGTTTTTT NA TRBV11-2 12 NA TRBJ2-2
CASSQVTGTEAFF TGCGCCAGCAGCCAAGTCACCGGGACTGAAGCTTTCTTT NA TRBV4-1 13 NA TRBJ1-1
CASSLELLPNYGYTF TGTGCCAGCAGCTTAGAGCTCTTGCCGAACTATGGCTACACCTTC NA TRBV7-2 15 NA TRBJ1-2
CASTHTEGSTEAFF TGCGCCAGCACTCACACAGAGGGGAGCACTGAAGCTTTCTTT NA TRBV4-1 14 NA TRBJ1-1
CASSFFHDGNEQFF TGTGCCAGCAGCTTCTTTCACGACGGCAATGAGCAGTTCTTC NA TRBV7-6 14 NA TRBJ2-1
CASSAGVFGNQPQHF TGTGCCAGCAGCGCAGGGGTTTTTGGCAATCAGCCCCAGCATTTT NA TRBV7-2 15 NA TRBJ1-5
CASSLDEGRLETQYF TGTGCCAGCAGCTTAGACGAAGGACGGTTGGAGACCCAGTACTTC NA TRBV7-6 15 NA TRBJ2-5
CASSLRGFGNTEAFF TGTGCCAGCAGTTTAAGGGGGTTCGGGAACACTGAAGCTTTCTTT NA TRBV28 15 NA TRBJ1-1